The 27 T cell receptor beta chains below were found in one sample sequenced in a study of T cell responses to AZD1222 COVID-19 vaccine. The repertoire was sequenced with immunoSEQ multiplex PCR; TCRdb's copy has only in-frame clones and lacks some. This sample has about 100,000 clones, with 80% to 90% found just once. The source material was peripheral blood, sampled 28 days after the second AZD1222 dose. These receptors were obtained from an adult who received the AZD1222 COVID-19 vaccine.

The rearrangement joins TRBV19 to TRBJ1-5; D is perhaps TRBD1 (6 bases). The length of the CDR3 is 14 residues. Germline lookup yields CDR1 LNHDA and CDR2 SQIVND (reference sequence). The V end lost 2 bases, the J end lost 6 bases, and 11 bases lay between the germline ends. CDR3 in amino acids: CASSIFGGGQPQHF. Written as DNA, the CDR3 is TGTGCCAGTAGTATATTTGGGGGCGGTCAGCCCCAGCATTTT.

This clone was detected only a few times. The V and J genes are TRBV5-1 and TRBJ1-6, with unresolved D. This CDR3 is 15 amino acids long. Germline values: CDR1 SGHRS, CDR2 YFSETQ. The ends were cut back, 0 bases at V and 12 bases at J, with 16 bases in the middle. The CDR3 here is CASSLDGSESGPLHF. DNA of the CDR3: TGCGCCAGCAGCTTGGATGGATCCGAAAGCGGACCCCTCCACTTT. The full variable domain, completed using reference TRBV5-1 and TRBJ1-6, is KAGVTQTPRYLIKTRGQQVTLSCSPISGHRSVSWYQQTPGQGLQFLFEYFSETQRNKGNFPGRFSGRQFSNSRSEMNVSTLELGDSALYLCASSLDGSESGPLHFGNGTRLTVT.

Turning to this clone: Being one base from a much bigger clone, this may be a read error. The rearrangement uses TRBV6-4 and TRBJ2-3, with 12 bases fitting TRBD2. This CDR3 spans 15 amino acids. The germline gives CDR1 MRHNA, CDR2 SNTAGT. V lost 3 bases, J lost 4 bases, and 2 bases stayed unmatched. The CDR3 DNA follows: TGTGCCAGCAGTGAACTAGCGGGGGGTCCAGATACGCAGTATTTT. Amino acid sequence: CASSELAGGPDTQYF.

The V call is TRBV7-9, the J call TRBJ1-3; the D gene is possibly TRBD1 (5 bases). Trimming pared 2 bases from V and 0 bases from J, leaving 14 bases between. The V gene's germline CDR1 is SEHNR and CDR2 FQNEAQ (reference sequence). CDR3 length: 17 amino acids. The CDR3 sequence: CASSLSQGRFSGNTIYF. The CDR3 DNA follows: TGTGCCAGCAGCTTAAGTCAGGGCAGATTCTCTGGAAACACCATATATTTT.

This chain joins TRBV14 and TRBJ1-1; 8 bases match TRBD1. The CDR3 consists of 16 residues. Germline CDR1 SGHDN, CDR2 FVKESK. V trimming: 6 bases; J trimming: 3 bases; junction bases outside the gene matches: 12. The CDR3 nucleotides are TGTGCCAGCAGTCCGTTTCAGGGGGCGGGGGACACTGAAGCTTTCTTT. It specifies CASSPFQGAGDTEAFF.

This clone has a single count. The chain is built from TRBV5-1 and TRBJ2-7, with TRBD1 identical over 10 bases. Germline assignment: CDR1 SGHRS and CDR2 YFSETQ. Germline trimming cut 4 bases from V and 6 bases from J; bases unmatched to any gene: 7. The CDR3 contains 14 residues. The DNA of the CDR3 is TGCGCCAGCAGCATAGGGGACAGGGGATTCGAGCAGTACTTC. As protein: CASSIGDRGFEQYF. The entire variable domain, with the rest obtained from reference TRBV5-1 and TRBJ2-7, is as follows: KAGVTQTPRYLIKTRGQQVTLSCSPISGHRSVSWYQQTPGQGLQFLFEYFSETQRNKGNFPGRFSGRQFSNSRSEMNVSTLELGDSALYLCASSIGDRGFEQYFGPGTRLTVT.

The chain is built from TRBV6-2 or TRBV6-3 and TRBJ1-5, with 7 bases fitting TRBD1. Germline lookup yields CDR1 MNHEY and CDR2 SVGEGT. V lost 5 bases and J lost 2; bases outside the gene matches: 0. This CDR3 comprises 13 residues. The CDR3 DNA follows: TGTGCCAGCAGTGGGACAGGCAATCAGCCCCAGCATTTT. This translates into CASSGTGNQPQHF.

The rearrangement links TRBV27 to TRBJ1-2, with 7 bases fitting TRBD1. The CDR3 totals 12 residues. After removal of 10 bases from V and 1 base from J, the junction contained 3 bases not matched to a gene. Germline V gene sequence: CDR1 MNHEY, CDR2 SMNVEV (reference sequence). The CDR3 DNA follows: TGTGCCACCAGGGGGGGTAACTATGGCTACACCTTC. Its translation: CATRGGNYGYTF.

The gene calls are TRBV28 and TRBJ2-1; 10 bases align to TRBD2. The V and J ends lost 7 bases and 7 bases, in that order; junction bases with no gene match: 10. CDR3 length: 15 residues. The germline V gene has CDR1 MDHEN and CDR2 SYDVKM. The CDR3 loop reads CASTPRAGGPNEQFF. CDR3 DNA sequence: TGTGCCAGCACCCCCAGAGCGGGAGGGCCGAATGAGCAGTTCTTC.

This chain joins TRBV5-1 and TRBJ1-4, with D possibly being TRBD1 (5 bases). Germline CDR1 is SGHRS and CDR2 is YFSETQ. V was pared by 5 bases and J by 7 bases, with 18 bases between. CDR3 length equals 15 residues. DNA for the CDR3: TGCGCCAGCAGTCACGGGACCGCCACACCTGAAAAACTGTTTTTT. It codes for CASSHGTATPEKLFF.

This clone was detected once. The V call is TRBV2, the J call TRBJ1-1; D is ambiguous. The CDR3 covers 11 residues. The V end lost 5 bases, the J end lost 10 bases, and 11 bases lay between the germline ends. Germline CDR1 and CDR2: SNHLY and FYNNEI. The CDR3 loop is CASSQDQPAFF. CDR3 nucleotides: TGTGCCAGCAGTCAGGACCAACCAGCTTTCTTT.

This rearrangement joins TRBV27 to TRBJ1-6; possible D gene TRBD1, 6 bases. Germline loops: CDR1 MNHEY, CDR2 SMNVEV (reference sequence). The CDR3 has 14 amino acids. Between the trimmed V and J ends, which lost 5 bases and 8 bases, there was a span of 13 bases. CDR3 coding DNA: TGTGCCAGCAGTCACAGGGCAGCATATTCACCCCTCCACTTT. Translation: CASSHRAAYSPLHF.

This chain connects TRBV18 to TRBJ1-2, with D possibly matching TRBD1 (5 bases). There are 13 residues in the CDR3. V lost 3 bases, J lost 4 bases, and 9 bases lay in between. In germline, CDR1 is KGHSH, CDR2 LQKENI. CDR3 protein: CASSPDSSYGYTF. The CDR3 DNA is TGTGCCAGCTCACCCGACAGTAGCTATGGCTACACCTTC. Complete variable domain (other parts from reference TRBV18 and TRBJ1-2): NAGVMQNPRHLVRRRGQEARLRCSPMKGHSHVYWYRQLPEEGLKFMVYLQKENIIDESGMPKERFSAEFPKEGPSILRIQQVVRGDSAAYFCASSPDSSYGYTFGSGTRLTVV.

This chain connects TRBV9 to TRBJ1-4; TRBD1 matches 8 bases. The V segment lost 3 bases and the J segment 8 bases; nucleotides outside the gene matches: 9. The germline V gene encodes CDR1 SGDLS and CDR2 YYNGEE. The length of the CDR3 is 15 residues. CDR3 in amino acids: CASSERTGLGEKLFF. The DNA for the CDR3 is TGTGCCAGCAGCGAAAGGACAGGGTTAGGGGAAAAACTGTTTTTT. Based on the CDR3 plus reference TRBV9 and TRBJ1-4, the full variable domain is DSGVTQTPKHLITATGQRVTLRCSPRSGDLSVYWYQQSLDQGLQFLIQYYNGEERAKGNILERFSAQQFPDLHSELNLSSLELGDSALYFCASSERTGLGEKLFFGSGTQLSVL.

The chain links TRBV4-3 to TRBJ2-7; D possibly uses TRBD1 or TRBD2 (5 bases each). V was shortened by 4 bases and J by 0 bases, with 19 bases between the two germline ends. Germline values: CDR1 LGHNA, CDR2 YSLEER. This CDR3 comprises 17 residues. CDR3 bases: TGCGCCAGCAGCCCTACCAGGGCGGAGGAGAACTCCTACGAGCAGTACTTC. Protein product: CASSPTRAEENSYEQYF.

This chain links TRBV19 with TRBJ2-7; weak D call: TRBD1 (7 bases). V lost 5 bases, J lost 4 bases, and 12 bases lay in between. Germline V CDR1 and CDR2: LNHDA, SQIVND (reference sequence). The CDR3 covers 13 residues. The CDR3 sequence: CASSFQGGYEQYF. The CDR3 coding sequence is TGTGCCAGTAGTTTTCAGGGGGGATACGAGCAGTACTTC.

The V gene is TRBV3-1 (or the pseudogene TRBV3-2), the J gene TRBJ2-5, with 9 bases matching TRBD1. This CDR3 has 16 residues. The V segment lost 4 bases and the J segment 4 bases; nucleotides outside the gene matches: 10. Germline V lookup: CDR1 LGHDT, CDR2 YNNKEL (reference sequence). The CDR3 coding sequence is TGTGCCAGCAGCCCTGATCCGGGACAGGGCGTAGAGACCCAGTACTTC. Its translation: CASSPDPGQGVETQYF.

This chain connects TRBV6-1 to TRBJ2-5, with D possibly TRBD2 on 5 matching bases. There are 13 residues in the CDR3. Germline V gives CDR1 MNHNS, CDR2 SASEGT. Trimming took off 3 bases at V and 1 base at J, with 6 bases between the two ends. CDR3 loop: CASSEGAQETQYF. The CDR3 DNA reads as TGTGCCAGCAGTGAGGGAGCCCAAGAGACCCAGTACTTC.

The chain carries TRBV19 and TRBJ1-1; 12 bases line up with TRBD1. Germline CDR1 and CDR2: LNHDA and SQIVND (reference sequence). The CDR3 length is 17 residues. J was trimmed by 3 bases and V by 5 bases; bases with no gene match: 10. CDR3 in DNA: TGTGCCAGTAGTTGGGACAGGGGGCGCGAAGGCGACACTGAAGCTTTCTTT. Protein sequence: CASSWDRGREGDTEAFF.

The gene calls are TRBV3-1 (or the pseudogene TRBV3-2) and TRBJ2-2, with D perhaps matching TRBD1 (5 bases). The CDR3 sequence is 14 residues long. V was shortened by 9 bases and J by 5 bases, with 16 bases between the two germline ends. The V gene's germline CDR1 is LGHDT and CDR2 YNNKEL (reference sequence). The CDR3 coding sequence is TGTGCCAGTCAAGGGGCCTGGCCTACCGGGGAGCTGTTTTTT. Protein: CASQGAWPTGELFF.

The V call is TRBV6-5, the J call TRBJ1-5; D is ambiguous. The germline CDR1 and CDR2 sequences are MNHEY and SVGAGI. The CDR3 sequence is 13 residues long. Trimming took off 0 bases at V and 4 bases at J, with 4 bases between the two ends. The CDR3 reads CASSYSNNQPQHF. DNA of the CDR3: TGTGCCAGCAGTTACTCGAATAATCAGCCCCAGCATTTT.

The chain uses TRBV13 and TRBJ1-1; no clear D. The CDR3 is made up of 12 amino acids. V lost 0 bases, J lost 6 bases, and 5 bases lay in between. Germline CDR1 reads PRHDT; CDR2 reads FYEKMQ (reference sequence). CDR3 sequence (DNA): TGTGCCAGCAGCTTAGGAGTTGCTGAAGCTTTCTTT. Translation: CASSLGVAEAFF.

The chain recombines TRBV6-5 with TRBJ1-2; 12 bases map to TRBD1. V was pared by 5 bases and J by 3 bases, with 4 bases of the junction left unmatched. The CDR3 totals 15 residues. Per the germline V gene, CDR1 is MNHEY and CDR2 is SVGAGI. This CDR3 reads CASSRGQGAHYGYTF. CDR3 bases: TGTGCCAGCAGTAGGGGACAGGGGGCTCACTATGGCTACACCTTC.

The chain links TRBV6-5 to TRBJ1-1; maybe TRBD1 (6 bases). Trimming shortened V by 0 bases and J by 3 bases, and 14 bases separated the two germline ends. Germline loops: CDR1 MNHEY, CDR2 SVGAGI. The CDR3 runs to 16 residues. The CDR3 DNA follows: TGTGCCAGCAGTTACTCGAGGGGGACCGGGGACACTGAAGCTTTCTTT. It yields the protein CASSYSRGTGDTEAFF.

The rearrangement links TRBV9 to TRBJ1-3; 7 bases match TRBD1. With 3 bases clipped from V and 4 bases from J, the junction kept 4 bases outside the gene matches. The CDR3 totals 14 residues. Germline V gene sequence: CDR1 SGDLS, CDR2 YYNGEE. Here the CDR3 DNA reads TGTGCCAGCAGCGCTCCGGGACAGGGAAACACCATATATTTT. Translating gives CASSAPGQGNTIYF. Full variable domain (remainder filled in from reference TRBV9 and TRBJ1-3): DSGVTQTPKHLITATGQRVTLRCSPRSGDLSVYWYQQSLDQGLQFLIQYYNGEERAKGNILERFSAQQFPDLHSELNLSSLELGDSALYFCASSAPGQGNTIYFGEGSWLTVV.

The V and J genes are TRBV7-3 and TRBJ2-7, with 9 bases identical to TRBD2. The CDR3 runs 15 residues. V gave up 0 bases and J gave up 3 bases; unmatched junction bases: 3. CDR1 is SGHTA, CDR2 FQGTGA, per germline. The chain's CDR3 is CASSLTASGIYEQYF. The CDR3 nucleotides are TGTGCCAGCAGCTTAACGGCTAGCGGGATCTACGAGCAGTACTTC.

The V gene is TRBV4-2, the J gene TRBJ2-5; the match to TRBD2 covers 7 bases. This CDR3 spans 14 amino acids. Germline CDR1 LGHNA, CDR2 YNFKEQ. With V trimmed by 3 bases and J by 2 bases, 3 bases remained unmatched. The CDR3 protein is CASSQGGGQETQYF. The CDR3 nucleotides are TGTGCCAGCAGCCAGGGGGGAGGGCAAGAGACCCAGTACTTC.